The source of this T cell receptor beta chain is a study of Ad26.COV2.S vaccination and SARS-CoV-2 variants. For the study at large: Ad26.COV2.S given intramuscularly, once or twice 56 days apart. Study-level findings and limits: Analyses of TCR breadth and depth may have underestimated total T cell responses. Vaccinees reportedly had broad spike-specific CD8+ and CD4+ T cell responses.

Treatment specified: 15 to 20 received Ad26.COV2.S at low or high dose, single or two shots; 5 received placebo; per-sample allocation not given. Sampling was performed 63 days after the first vaccine or placebo injection. Vaccination used an Ad26 vector expressing Wuhan-strain SARS-CoV-2 spike. Libraries were prepared by immunoSEQ multiplex PCR; TCRdb keeps only in-frame clonotypes and omits some of them. The table has about 350,000 clones, around nine tenths seen once. A word on this clone: Its antigen is undetermined.

The TCR originated in a person aged 18-60 years who received the Ad26.COV2.S COVID-19 vaccine or a placebo. The specimen comprised peripheral blood, sampled in a trial of Ad26.COV2.S vaccine versus placebo.

Here the CDR3 reads CASSRWDDSYEQYF. The CDR3 DNA reads as TGCGCCAGCAGCCGCTGGGACGATTCCTACGAGCAGTACTTC. The gene calls are TRBV5-1 and TRBJ2-7; tentatively, D is TRBD1 or TRBD2 (5 bases each). Germline lookup yields CDR1 SGHRS and CDR2 YFSETQ. V dropped 4 bases and J dropped 1 base, with 12 bases sitting between them. There are 14 residues in the CDR3.